The source of this T cell receptor (beta chain) is a study of cytomegalovirus exposure and HLA in healthy donors. Germline V gene sequence: CDR1 MGHRA, CDR2 YSYEKL. V lost 6 bases and J lost 4; bases outside the gene matches: 4. The CDR3 loop spans 15 amino acids. The PCR made use of 60 Vbeta and 13 Jbeta primers. This table comes from immunoSEQ multiplex PCR, and its TCRdb copy is limited to in-frame clones, with some not included. The sample has more than 55,000 clones; 74% are singletons. This clonotype was sampled from a woman in her sixties or seventies in good health and CMV-seropositive. J is TRBJ2-1 and V is TRBV4-1; 12 bases agree with TRBD2. Sequences were obtained from PBMCs. The CDR3 sequence is CASRSSGGAYNEQFF. In nucleotides, the CDR3 is TGCGCCAGCAGGTCTAGCGGGGGGGCGTACAATGAGCAGTTCTTC.